This TCR beta chain was sequenced for a study of CD8+ T cells in alopecia areata. Findings and limits, study-wide: How baseline CD8+ expansion relates to response remains uncertain (there was one nonresponder).

Concerning this clone: Its antigen is undetermined.

TCR sequencing used cDNA made by reverse transcription of extracted RNA. Generated by immunoSEQ multiplex PCR, the TCRdb table keeps only in-frame clones and is missing some. This table has 170,000 or so clones, around three fifths appearing once. The germline V gene has CDR1 LNHDA and CDR2 SQIVND (reference sequence). The CDR3 length is 13 residues. V was cut by 3 bases and J by 3 bases, with 8 bases left in between. As to treatment: oral pan-JAK inhibitor, 5-10 mg twice daily. The TCR originated in a human donor with alopecia areata. This material consisted of CD4+ T cells sorted from blood, taken at week 4, from a patient treated with tofacitinib. This rearrangement joins TRBV19 to TRBJ1-1; D is possibly TRBD1 (5 bases). In DNA, the CDR3 is TGTGCCAGTAGTATGGGGCGGTACACTGAAGCTTTCTTT. Its translation is CASSMGRYTEAFF.